These 4 T cell receptor beta chains share one sample of origin, sequenced in a study of memory CD4+ T cells and cytomegalovirus serostatus. Single viable CD3+CD4+CD8-CD45RO+ cells were sorted as the memory CD4+ T cells. The data were produced by immunoSEQ multiplex PCR, yet TCRdb's version contains in-frame clones alone and is incomplete. The profile shows 75,000 to 95,000 clones, less than 90% of them singletons. Specimen: memory CD4+ T cells from blood. The receptors were gathered from an adult in good health and CMV-seronegative.

The genes are TRBV9 and TRBJ2-3; D gene ambiguous. The V and J ends lost 0 bases and 7 bases respectively, with 6 bases between them. CDR3 length: 12 amino acids. The germline V gene has CDR1 SGDLS and CDR2 YYNGEE. The CDR3 is CASSVGQNTQYF. CDR3 nucleotide sequence: TGTGCCAGCAGCGTAGGACAAAATACGCAGTATTTT.

V and J are TRBV18 and TRBJ2-7; D unresolved. V was cut by 2 bases and J by 6 bases, with 5 bases left in between. The germline V gene encodes CDR1 KGHSH and CDR2 LQKENI. This CDR3 is 11 amino acids long. This CDR3 is CASSPGGEQYF. The CDR3 nucleotides are TGTGCCAGCTCACCAGGCGGCGAGCAGTACTTC. The complete variable domain, with remaining parts taken from reference TRBV18 and TRBJ2-7, reads NAGVMQNPRHLVRRRGQEARLRCSPMKGHSHVYWYRQLPEEGLKFMVYLQKENIIDESGMPKERFSAEFPKEGPSILRIQQVVRGDSAAYFCASSPGGEQYFGPGTRLTVT.

This clone was seen just once. The chain couples TRBV9 to TRBJ2-3, with a possible D match to TRBD1 (5 bases). V was pared by 0 bases and J by 1 base, with 12 bases between. Germline V gene data show CDR1 as SGDLS and CDR2 as YYNGEE. The CDR3 is 16 residues long. The CDR3 loop reads CASSVGRVVGTDTQYF. In DNA, the CDR3 is TGTGCCAGCAGCGTAGGCAGGGTAGTGGGCACAGATACGCAGTATTTT.

The genes are TRBV19 and TRBJ1-3; D perhaps matches TRBD1 (5 bases). This CDR3 is 14 amino acids long. Germline V lookup: CDR1 LNHDA, CDR2 SQIVND (reference sequence). V lost 1 base and J 8 bases, leaving 12 bases between the germline ends. CDR3 residues: CASSIGRQQDTIYF. The CDR3 region has the DNA TGTGCCAGTAGTATAGGTAGACAGCAAGACACCATATATTTT.